The rows below give T cell receptor beta chains drawn from one sample of a study of blood T cell repertoires in COVID-19. Data came from immunoSEQ multiplex PCR; TCRdb stores just in-frame clones and leaves some out. The table has around 23,000 clones, roughly nine tenths seen once; the top ten hold about 5%. Sequencing input: peripheral blood. Receptor source: a man over 45 with active COVID-19. The CDR3 runs from the conserved cysteine through the conserved F or W. A D gene is named only where the DNA matches it firmly. Clone size is stated in some rows and not others, as once, few, many or a class when expanded.

V,D,J,size,DNA,CDR3
TRBV6-5,NA,TRBJ1-1,few,TGTGCCAGCACTAAACAGGGTTCCATCACTGAAGCTTTCTTT,CASTKQGSITEAFF
TRBV19,TRBD1,TRBJ1-2,NA,TGTGCCAGTAGCCTCTTCCGGGGGACAGGGATGGGCTACACCTTC,CASSLFRGTGMGYTF
TRBV19,TRBD2,TRBJ2-1,once,TGTGCCAGTAGGGGACTAGCGGGATTGGGTGCGGACAATGAGCAGTTCTTC,CASRGLAGLGADNEQFF
TRBV5-1,TRBD2,TRBJ2-1,NA,TGCGCCAGCAGCCCGGGACTAGCGGTCTACAATGAGCAGTTCTTC,CASSPGLAVYNEQFF
TRBV7-9,TRBD1,TRBJ1-6,NA,TGTGCCAGCAGCCCCGGGACAGGGGGCGCCAGGAATTCACCCCTCCACTTT,CASSPGTGGARNSPLHF
TRBV5-1,NA,TRBJ2-2,NA,TGCGCCAGCAGCGGGACTAACACCGGGGAGCTGTTTTTT,CASSGTNTGELFF
TRBV3-1/TRBV3-2,NA,TRBJ2-7,NA,TGTGCCAGCAGCCAACCCGGCCGGAGCTCCTACGAGCAGTACTTC,CASSQPGRSSYEQYF
TRBV11-2,NA,TRBJ2-5,NA,TGTGCCAGCAGCTCTTTGCGGACAGCCAAAGAGACCCAGTACTTC,CASSSLRTAKETQYF
TRBV10-3,TRBD1,TRBJ2-3,NA,TGTGCCATCAGCCCGGGACAGGGGGTGGTAGATACGCAGTATTTT,CAISPGQGVVDTQYF
TRBV6-5,NA,TRBJ2-2,NA,TGTGCCACCCGTCGATGGAGATCCGGGGAGCTGTTTTTT,CATRRWRSGELFF
TRBV7-9,TRBD1,TRBJ2-7,NA,TGTGCCAGCAGCTCGGGACAGGGTTCCTACGAGCAGTACTTC,CASSSGQGSYEQYF
TRBV28,NA,TRBJ2-1,NA,TGTGCCAGCAGAGTGCTGCGGAGTGACTACAATGAGCAGTTCTTC,CASRVLRSDYNEQFF
TRBV7-8,TRBD1,TRBJ2-7,NA,TGTGCCAGCAGCGTGGGGACAGCCGGATCCTACGAGCAGTACTTC,CASSVGTAGSYEQYF
TRBV5-1,TRBD2,TRBJ2-7,NA,TGCGCCAGCAGCTTGGCCGACGGGACTAGCGGGCAGTACTTC,CASSLADGTSGQYF
TRBV5-1,NA,TRBJ1-4,NA,TGCGCCAGCAGCCAAGGATGGTTGGAGGAAAAACTGTTTTTT,CASSQGWLEEKLFF
TRBV7-8,TRBD1,TRBJ2-1,NA,TGTGCCAGCAGCTCCCCCTGGGACAGCTACAATGAGCAGTTCTTC,CASSSPWDSYNEQFF